This TCR beta chain is drawn from a study of blood T cell repertoires in COVID-19. Study summary: The United States, Italy and Spain were the sources of the acute and convalescent COVID-19 samples. PBMCs, B-cell-depleted T cells, or T cells were the source of the cDNA or gDNA that made up the material.

Original data processing: Estimation of nucleated cell counts was performed using reference gene primer amplification. The repertoire was sequenced with immunoSEQ multiplex PCR; TCRdb's copy has only in-frame clones and lacks some. Clonal size and the V and J genes are those of that table, whereas D and trimming came from the DNA. The table lists under 250,000 clones, about four fifths of them singletons. The CDR3 length is 14 residues. Trimming removed 1 base from V and 4 bases from J, with 7 bases in between. The germline V gene encodes CDR1 SEHNR and CDR2 FQNEAQ (reference sequence). Sequenced sample: peripheral blood. The TCR comes from a woman between 40 and 50 years old with active or convalescent COVID-19. This chain connects TRBV7-9 to TRBJ1-4, with no clear D. The CDR3 nucleotides are TGTGCCAGCAGCTTAGGTCAGTTTAATGAAAAACTGTTTTTT. Translation: CASSLGQFNEKLFF.